This T cell receptor (beta chain) was recovered during a study of technical replicates of blood from four donors. V was pared by 1 base and J by 6 bases, with 9 bases between. This CDR3 contains 14 residues. Per the germline V gene, CDR1 is SGHVS and CDR2 is FNYEAQ. TCRdb's table, derived via immunoSEQ multiplex PCR, lists solely in-frame clones and lacks some. The data show about 100,000 clones, with roughly 95% seen just once and roughly 0.33% held by the top ten. The V call is TRBV7-6, the J call TRBJ2-2; D is unclear. This sequence was found in a human donor in good health. The sequencing sample was made of T cells isolated from PBMCs. The CDR3 coding sequence is TGTGCCAGCAGCTTAGACGGGTCTCCCGGGGAGCTGTTTTTT. Amino acids: CASSLDGSPGELFF. Full variable domain (outside the CDR3, taken from reference TRBV7-6 and TRBJ2-2): GAGVSQSPRYKVTKRGQDVALRCDPISGHVSLYWYRQALGQGPEFLTYFNYEAQQDKSGLPNDRFSAERPEGSISTLTIQRTEQRDSAMYRCASSLDGSPGELFFGEGSRLTVL.